This T cell receptor beta chain was captured in a study of long-term antiretroviral therapy in people with HIV (dated by TCRdb to 2022 to 2024). About the investigation overall: The earliest samples were collected about a decade before the 2015 WHO recommendation for immediate ART, when ART was typically delayed until CD4 counts fell. A retrospective serial study tested whether changes in peripheral blood TRB repertoire composition and diversity were associated with ART initiation and durable HIV suppression. A total of 192 cryopreserved PBMC samples came from 25 to 35 adults with confirmed HIV infection and were collected serially over a mean of about six years (range 1-12). Among the 30 to 35 participants with HIV, approximately 10 were female. Test extractions of a monoclonal T-cell line alongside approximately 34 polyclonal samples showed no cross-contamination during QIAcube processing.

The immunoSEQ hsTCRB v3.0 assay was used at survey level resolution for TRB variable region sequencing. The targeted TRB sequencing depth was roughly 35,000-50,000 T-cell genomes per sample. An Illumina MiSeq with a v3 150-cycle kit was used to sequence the pooled TRB libraries. Processing in the source paper ran as follows. Repertoire analysis was performed in R inside a reproducible Nextflow workflow that covered QC, data transformation and analysis. Custom analyses were implemented in LymphoSeq2, an R package for AIRR-Seq data exploration. After excluding several samples that yielded fewer than 5000 total TRB sequences, around 190 HIV repertoires remained for analysis. Among the approximately 190 retained HIV repertoires, 55 to 60 were collected before ART initiation and roughly 130 after ART initiation. Each repertoire was downsampled to 5000 TRB nucleotide sequences, and summary statistics were averaged across 100 downsampling iterations. Only TRB sequences with CDR3 regions of at least seven amino acids were retained for analysis. Diversity was measured with a Shannon entropy-derived clonality score and the Gini coefficient. In repertoire networks, the top 5000 CDR3 amino acid sequences were linked whenever an edit distance of one separated two sequences. Antigen specificity groups and MHC restriction were predicted for TRB CDR3 amino acid sequences with GLIPH2. To flag known associations with CMV, EBV, HIV or tissue antigens, CDR3 amino acid sequences were compared against VDJdb and McPAS-TCR. Pre-ART, post-ART and control groups were compared with Wilcoxon signed-rank tests and Holm-Bonferroni correction. In its TCRdb copy, this immuneACCESS table keeps in-frame sequences only and misses some clones. Where compared with another copy, unresolved V genes explain less than half of these, and the others have no known cause. From that table come the V and J calls and clone size; the DNA was used to work out D and trimming. Counted in this sample were about 20,000 clones; roughly 89% of them appeared once. The ten most abundant clones make up roughly 3.7% of the sample.

In regard to this clone: Its antigen remains undetermined. Within one base of it there is no much larger clone, and no base qualities were kept.

On the study overall, not on this receptor specifically: The samples were dated from about 2003 to 2017, and the ART regimens that were used may be less effective than current ART regimens. At every time point, the repertoire was dominated by expanded TRB clones first identified before ART initiation, although this dominance fluctuated and, in many PLHIV, declined after ART. Because pre-ART samples had limited cell numbers, unsorted PBMC were profiled rather than sorted CD4+ and CD8+ T cells. Inferences about post-ART repertoire changes are limited because no data were available on ART adherence, viral resistance or therapy changes. Limited PBMC availability meant only the TCR beta chain was sequenced, without alpha chain pairing. ART initiation was associated with a significant increase in TRB diversity, but diversity stayed significantly below transplant donor controls even after long-term ART. Narrower CDR3 length ranges were observed in HIV repertoires than in controls, and an antigen-experienced repertoire with only a slight naive shift after ART was suggested by the network structure.

To be included, a participant needed at least one PBMC sample from before ART initiation plus at least two post-ART samples. Every participant with HIV received treatment in the United States of America. Before DNA extraction, cryopreserved samples of roughly 1-10 million PBMC were thawed and washed. At the time of the earliest PBMC sample for each participant with HIV, ages ranged from roughly 23 to 60 years. PBMC samples were contributed by each participant from 1-4 timepoints before ART initiation and 2-8 timepoints after ART initiation, with a median of 7 samples. Serial HIV viral load, CD4+ T-cell count, ART history and demographic data were obtained for every participant. Genomic DNA was extracted from unsorted PBMC with a Qiagen kit on a QIAcube, processed in batches of 12 samples. Looking up the germline V gene yields CDR1 KGHSH and CDR2 LQKENI. Compared with germline, V lacks 4 bases and J lacks 8 bases; bases without a gene match: 15. The cysteine opens and the phenylalanine closes a CDR3 of 16 amino acids. Only the CDR3 portion is preserved as DNA: 48 bases, with reading frame beginning at the first base.

This sequence was found in a man between 18 and 35 years old with HIV. This receptor chain uses TRBV18 and TRBJ1-2; a stretch of 8 junction bases matches TRBD1. This specimen was unsorted PBMCs, taken 2.1 years after starting antiretroviral therapy. In nucleotide form, the sequence is TGTGCCAGCTCACGACAGGGGATAGACCGTACCCCCGGCTACACCTTC. This yields the protein CASSRQGIDRTPGYTF. With the rest looked up from the reference TRBV18 and TRBJ1-2 genes rather than sequenced, the full variable domain is NAGVMQNPRHLVRRRGQEARLRCSPMKGHSHVYWYRQLPEEGLKFMVYLQKENIIDESGMPKERFSAEFPKEGPSILRIQQVVRGDSAAYFCASSRQGIDRTPGYTFGSGTRLTVV.